This T cell receptor beta chain was recovered during a study of blood T cell repertoires in COVID-19. As for the study in general: From T cells, B-cell-depleted T cells, or PBMCs came the material, which was cDNA or gDNA.

This table comes from immunoSEQ multiplex PCR, and its TCRdb copy is limited to in-frame clones, with some not included. The data hold 100,000 to 150,000 clones, with 92% observed a single time. V was clipped by 0 bases and J by 3 bases, with 12 bases between them. CDR1 is SGHNT, CDR2 YYREEE, per germline (reference sequence). This CDR3 has 16 amino acids. This clonotype originated in a man aged 45-65 years with COVID-19, enrolled during active disease. The sample was peripheral blood. The rearrangement uses TRBV5-4 and TRBJ1-4; perhaps TRBD1 as D (6 bases). The CDR3 reads CASSLGPGAANEKLFF. DNA for the CDR3: TGTGCCAGCAGCTTGGGTCCAGGGGCGGCTAATGAAAAACTGTTTTTT.